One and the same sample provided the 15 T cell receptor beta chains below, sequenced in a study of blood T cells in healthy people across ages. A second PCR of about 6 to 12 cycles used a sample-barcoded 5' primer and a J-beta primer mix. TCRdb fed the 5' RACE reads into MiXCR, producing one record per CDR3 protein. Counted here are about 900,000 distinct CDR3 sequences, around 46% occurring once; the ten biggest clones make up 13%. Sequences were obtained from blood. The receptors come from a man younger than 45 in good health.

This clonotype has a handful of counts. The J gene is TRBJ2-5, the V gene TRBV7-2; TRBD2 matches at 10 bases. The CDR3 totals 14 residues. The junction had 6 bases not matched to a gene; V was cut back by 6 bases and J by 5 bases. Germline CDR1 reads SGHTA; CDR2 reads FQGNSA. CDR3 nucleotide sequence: TGTGCCAGCAGGAATCTGGGACTAGCGGAGACCCAGTACTTC. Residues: CASRNLGLAETQYF.

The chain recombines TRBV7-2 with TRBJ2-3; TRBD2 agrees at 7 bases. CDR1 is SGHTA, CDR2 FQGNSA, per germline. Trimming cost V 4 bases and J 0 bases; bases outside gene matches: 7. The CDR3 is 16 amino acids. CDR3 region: CASSSPSGPSTDTQYF. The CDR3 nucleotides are TGTGCCAGCAGCTCGCCTAGCGGTCCGAGCACAGATACGCAGTATTTT.

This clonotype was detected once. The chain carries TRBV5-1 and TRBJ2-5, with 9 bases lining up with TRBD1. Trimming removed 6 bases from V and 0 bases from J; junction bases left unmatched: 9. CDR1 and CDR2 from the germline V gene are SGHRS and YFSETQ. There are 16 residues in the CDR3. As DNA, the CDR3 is TGCGCCAGCACCCGAAGCGGGACAGGGTACCAAGAGACCCAGTACTTC. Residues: CASTRSGTGYQETQYF. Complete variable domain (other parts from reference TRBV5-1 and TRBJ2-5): KAGVTQTPRYLIKTRGQQVTLSCSPISGHRSVSWYQQTPGQGLQFLFEYFSETQRNKGNFPGRFSGRQFSNSRSEMNVSTLELGDSALYLCASTRSGTGYQETQYFGPGTRLLVL.

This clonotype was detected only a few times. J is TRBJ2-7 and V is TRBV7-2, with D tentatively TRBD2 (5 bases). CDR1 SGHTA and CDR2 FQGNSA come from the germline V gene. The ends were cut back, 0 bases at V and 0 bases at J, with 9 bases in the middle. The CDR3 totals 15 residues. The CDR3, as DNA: TGTGCCAGCAGCTTAGCGTTTGCGGGCTCCTACGAGCAGTACTTC. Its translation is CASSLAFAGSYEQYF.

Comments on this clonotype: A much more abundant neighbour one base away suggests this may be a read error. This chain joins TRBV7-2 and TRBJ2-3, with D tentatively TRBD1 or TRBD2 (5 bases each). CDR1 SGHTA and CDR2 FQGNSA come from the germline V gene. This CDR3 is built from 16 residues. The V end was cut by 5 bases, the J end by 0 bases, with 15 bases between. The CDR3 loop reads CASSGGERGSTDTQYF. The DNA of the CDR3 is TGTGCCAGCAGCGGGGGTGAACGAGGAAGCACAGATACGCAGTATTTT.

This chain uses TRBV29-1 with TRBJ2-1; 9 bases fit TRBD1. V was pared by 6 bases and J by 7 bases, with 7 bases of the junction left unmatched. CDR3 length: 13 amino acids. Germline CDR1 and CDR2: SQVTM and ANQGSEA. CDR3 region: CSVGGQGANEQFF. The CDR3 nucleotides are TGCAGCGTAGGGGGACAGGGAGCGAATGAGCAGTTCTTC.

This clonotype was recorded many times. CDR3 sequence reads: CSARDPPLNSPLHF. The CDR3 bases are TGCAGTGCTAGAGATCCGCCCCTGAATTCACCCCTCCACTTT. The genes are TRBV20-1 and TRBJ1-6, with D uncertain. The germline CDR1 and CDR2 sequences are DFQATT and SNEGSKA (reference sequence). This CDR3 is 14 amino acids long. With 0 bases removed from V and 7 bases from J, the gap between germline ends came to 10 bases.

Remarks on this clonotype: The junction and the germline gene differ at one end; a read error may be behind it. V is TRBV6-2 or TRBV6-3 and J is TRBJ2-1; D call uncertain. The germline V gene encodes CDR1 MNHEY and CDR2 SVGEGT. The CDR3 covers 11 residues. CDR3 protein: CASSSRNERFF. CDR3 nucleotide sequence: TGTGCCAGCAGTTCCCGAAATGAGCGGTTCTTC.

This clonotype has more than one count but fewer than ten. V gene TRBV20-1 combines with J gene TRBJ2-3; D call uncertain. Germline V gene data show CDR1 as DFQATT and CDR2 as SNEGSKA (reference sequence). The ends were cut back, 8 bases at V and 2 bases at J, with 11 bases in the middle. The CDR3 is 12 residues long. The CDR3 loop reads CSTSENTDTQYF. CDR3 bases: TGCAGTACGTCTGAAAACACAGATACGCAGTATTTT.

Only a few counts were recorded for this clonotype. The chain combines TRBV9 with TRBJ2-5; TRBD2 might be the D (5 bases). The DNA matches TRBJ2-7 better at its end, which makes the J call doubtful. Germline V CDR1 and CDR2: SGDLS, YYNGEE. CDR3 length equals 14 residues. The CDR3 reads CASSPQASRAEQYF. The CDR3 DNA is TGTGCCAGCAGCCCCCAAGCTAGCAGAGCCGAGCAGTACTTC.

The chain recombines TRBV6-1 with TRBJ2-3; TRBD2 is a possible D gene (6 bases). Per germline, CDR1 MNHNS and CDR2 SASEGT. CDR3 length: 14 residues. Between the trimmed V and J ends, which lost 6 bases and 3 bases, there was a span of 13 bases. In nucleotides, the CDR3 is TGTGCCAGCAGACCCGGGACTCTGACAGATACGCAGTATTTT. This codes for CASRPGTLTDTQYF.

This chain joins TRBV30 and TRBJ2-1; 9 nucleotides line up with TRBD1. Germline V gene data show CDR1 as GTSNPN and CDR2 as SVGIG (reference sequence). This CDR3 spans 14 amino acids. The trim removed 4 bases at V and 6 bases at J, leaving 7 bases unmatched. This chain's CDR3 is CAWTHRGLSNEQFF. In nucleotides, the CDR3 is TGTGCCTGGACACACAGGGGGCTCAGCAATGAGCAGTTCTTC.

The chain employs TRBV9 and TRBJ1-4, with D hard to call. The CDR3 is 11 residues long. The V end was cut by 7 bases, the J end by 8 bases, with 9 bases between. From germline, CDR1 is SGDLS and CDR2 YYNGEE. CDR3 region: CASGVGEKLFF. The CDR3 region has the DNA TGTGCCAGCGGAGTAGGGGAAAAACTGTTTTTT. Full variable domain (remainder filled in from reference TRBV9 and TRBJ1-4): DSGVTQTPKHLITATGQRVTLRCSPRSGDLSVYWYQQSLDQGLQFLIQYYNGEERAKGNILERFSAQQFPDLHSELNLSSLELGDSALYFCASGVGEKLFFGSGTQLSVL.

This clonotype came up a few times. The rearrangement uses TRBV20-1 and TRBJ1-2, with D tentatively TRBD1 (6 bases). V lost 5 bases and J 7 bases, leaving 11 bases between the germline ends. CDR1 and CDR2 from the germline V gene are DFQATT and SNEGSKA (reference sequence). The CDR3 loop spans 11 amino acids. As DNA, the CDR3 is TGCAGTGCTTCGAAGGGGGGTGGCTACACCTTC. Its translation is CSASKGGGYTF.

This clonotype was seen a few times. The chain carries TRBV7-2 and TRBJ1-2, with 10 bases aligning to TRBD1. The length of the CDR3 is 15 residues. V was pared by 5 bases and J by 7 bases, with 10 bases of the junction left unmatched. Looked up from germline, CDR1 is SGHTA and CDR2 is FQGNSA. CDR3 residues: CASSTRQGAYGGYTF. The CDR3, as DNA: TGTGCCAGCAGCACCCGACAGGGGGCGTATGGTGGCTACACCTTC.